This entry lists 4 T cell receptor beta chains sequenced from one sample in a study of blood T cell repertoires in COVID-19. Here immunoSEQ multiplex PCR was the method, and the copy in TCRdb shows in-frame clones only, minus some. The data contain just under 45,000 clones, 87% of them singletons. The sequenced sample consisted of peripheral blood. The source of these receptors is a woman of 80 years or more in a cohort sampled during active or convalescent COVID-19.

The rearrangement links TRBV15 to TRBJ2-7, with D unresolved. The CDR3 has 15 amino acids. The V end lost 4 bases, the J end lost 4 bases, and 17 bases lay between the germline ends. CDR1 LNHNV and CDR2 YYDKDF come from the germline V gene (reference sequence). The CDR3 nucleotides are TGTGCCACCAGCATAGAGTGGGCAGGCGCATACGAGCAGTACTTC. Protein: CATSIEWAGAYEQYF.

The rearrangement joins TRBV4-2 to TRBJ1-2, with D hard to call. Trimming cost V 0 bases and J 4 bases, with 15 bases left between them. The CDR3 is 16 amino acids. Germline CDR1 reads LGHNA; CDR2 reads YNFKEQ. The DNA for the CDR3 is TGTGCCAGCAGCCAAGATGAAGGCAGCGCTTCCTATGGCTACACCTTC. The encoded protein is CASSQDEGSASYGYTF.

The chain combines TRBV30 with TRBJ1-6; tentatively, D is TRBD1 (5 bases). Germline loops: CDR1 GTSNPN, CDR2 SVGIG (reference sequence). V lost 4 bases, J lost 8 bases, and 12 bases lay in between. This CDR3 has 13 residues. CDR3 in amino acids: CAWTRGGDSPLHF. In DNA form, the CDR3 reads TGTGCCTGGACCCGGGGGGGGGATTCACCCCTCCACTTT.

This chain joins TRBV18 and TRBJ1-1; 9 positions agree with TRBD1. This CDR3 spans 17 amino acids. Per germline, CDR1 KGHSH and CDR2 LQKENI. The trim removed 3 bases at V and 1 base at J, leaving 9 bases unmatched. The CDR3 loop is CASSPGQGIKKNTEAFF. Written as DNA, the CDR3 is TGTGCCAGCTCACCGGGACAGGGAATCAAGAAGAACACTGAAGCTTTCTTT.